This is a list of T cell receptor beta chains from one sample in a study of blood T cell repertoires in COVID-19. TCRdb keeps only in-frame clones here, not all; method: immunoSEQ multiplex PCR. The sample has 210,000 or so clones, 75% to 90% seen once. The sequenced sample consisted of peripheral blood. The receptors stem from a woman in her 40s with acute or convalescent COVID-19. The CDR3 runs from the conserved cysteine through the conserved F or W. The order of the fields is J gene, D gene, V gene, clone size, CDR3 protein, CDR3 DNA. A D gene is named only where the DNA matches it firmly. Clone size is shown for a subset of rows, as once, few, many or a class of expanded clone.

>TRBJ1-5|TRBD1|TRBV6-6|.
CASSYKQGRIQPQHF
TGTGCCAGCAGTTATAAACAGGGGAGGATTCAGCCCCAGCATTTT
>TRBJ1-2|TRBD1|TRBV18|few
CASSPPLPGGKGGYTF
TGTGCCAGCTCACCCCCACTCCCAGGGGGCAAGGGTGGCTACACCTTC
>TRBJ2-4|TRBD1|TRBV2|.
CASSEEQKGQFVNIQYF
TGTGCCAGCAGTGAGGAACAAAAGGGACAGTTTGTTAACATTCAGTACTTC
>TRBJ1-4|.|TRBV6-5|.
CASSYSKDTHEKLFF
TGTGCCAGCAGTTACTCGAAGGACACCCATGAAAAACTGTTTTTT
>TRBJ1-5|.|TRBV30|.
CAWSGAGDQPQHF
TGTGCCTGGAGTGGGGCGGGAGATCAGCCCCAGCATTTT
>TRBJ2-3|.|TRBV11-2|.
CASSLESPNTDTQYF
TGTGCCAGCAGCTTAGAATCCCCTAACACAGATACGCAGTATTTT
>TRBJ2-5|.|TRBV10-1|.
CASSEARAGETQYF
TGCGCCAGCAGTGAGGCCAGGGCAGGAGAGACCCAGTACTTC
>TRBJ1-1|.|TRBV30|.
CAGGEGAGLGEAFF
TGTGCCGGGGGTGAAGGGGCTGGGCTTGGTGAAGCTTTCTTT
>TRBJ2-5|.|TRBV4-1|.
CASSQAVGGAGQETQYF
TGCGCCAGCAGCCAAGCTGTAGGGGGCGCGGGGCAAGAGACCCAGTACTTC
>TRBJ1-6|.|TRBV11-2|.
CASSFQGSNSPLHF
TGTGCCAGCAGCTTCCAGGGGTCCAATTCACCCCTCCACTTT
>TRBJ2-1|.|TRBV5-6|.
CASSLAGTYNEQFF
TGTGCCAGCAGCTTGGCGGGGACCTACAATGAGCAGTTCTTC
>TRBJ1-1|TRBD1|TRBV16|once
CASSQSIFRNRQGSFEAFF
TGTGCCAGCAGCCAATCGATTTTTCGAAACAGACAGGGGTCCTTTGAAGCTTTCTTT
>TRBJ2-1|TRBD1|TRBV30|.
CAWSSNRGEQFF
TGTGCCTGGAGTTCGAACAGGGGAGAGCAGTTCTTC
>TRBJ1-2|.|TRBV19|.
CASSGDGAYGYTF
TGTGCCAGTAGTGGAGACGGTGCCTATGGCTACACCTTC
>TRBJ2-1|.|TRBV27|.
CASSLAVWDEQFF
TGTGCCAGCAGTTTAGCGGTTTGGGATGAGCAGTTCTTC
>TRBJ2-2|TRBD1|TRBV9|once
CASSPGQGAPNTGELFF
TGTGCCAGCAGCCCAGGACAGGGGGCACCGAACACCGGGGAGCTGTTTTTT